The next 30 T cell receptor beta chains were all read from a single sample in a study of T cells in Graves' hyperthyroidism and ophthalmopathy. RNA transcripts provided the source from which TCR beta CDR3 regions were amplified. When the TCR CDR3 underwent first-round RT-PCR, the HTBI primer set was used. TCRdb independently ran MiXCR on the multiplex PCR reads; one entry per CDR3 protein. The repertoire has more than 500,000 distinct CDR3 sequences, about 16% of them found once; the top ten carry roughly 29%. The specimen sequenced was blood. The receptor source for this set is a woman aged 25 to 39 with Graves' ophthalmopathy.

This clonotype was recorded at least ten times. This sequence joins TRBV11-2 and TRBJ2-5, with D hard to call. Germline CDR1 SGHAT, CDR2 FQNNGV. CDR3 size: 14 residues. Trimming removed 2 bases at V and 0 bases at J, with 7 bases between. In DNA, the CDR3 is TGTGCCAGCAGCTTATTCGCCAACCAAGAGACCCAGTACTTC. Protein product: CASSLFANQETQYF. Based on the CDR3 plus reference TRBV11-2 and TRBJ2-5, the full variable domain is EAGVAQSPRYKIIEKRQSVAFWCNPISGHATLYWYQQILGQGPKLLIQFQNNGVVDDSQLPKDRFSAERLKGVDSTLKIQPAKLEDSAVYLCASSLFANQETQYFGPGTRLLVL.

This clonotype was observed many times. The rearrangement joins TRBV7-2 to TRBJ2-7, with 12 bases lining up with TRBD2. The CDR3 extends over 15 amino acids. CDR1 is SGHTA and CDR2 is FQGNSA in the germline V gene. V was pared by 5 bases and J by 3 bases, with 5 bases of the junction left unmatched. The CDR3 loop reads CASSILAGGIYEQYF. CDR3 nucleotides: TGTGCCAGCAGCATTCTAGCGGGAGGGATCTACGAGCAGTACTTC.

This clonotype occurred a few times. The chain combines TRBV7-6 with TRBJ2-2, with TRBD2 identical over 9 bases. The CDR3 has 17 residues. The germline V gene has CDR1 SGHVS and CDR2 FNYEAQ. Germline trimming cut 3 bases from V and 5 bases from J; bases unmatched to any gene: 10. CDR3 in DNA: TGTGCCAGCAGCTTCCCCCCTAGCGGGGTTAGTACCGGGGAGCTGTTTTTT. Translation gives CASSFPPSGVSTGELFF.

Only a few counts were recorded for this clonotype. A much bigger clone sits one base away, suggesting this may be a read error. The CDR3 DNA reads as TGTGCCAGCAGTTTCGACAAGGCCTACGAGCAGTACTTC. Translated, it gives CASSFDKAYEQYF. The chain is built from TRBV6-1 and TRBJ2-7; D is uncertain. Trimming stripped 5 bases from V and 2 bases from J, with 10 bases between. The CDR3 runs 13 residues. Per the germline V gene, CDR1 is MNHNS and CDR2 is SASEGT.

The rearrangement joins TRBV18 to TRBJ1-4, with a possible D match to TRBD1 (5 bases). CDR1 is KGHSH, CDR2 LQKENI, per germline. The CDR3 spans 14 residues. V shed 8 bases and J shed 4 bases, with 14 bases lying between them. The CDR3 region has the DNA TGTGCCAGCCCTCGGTCTGGGGGTAATGAAAAACTGTTTTTT. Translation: CASPRSGGNEKLFF.

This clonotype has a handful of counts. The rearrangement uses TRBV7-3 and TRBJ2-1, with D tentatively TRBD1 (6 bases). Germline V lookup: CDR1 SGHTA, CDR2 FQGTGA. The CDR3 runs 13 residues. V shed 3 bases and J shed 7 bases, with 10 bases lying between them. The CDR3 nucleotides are TGTGCCAGCAGCTTGCCTAGGGGGAATGAGCAGTTCTTC. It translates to CASSLPRGNEQFF. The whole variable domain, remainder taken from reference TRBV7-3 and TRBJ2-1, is GAGVSQTPSNKVTEKGKYVELRCDPISGHTALYWYRQSLGQGPEFLIYFQGTGAADDSGLPNDRFFAVRPEGSVSTLKIQRTERGDSAVYLCASSLPRGNEQFFGPGTRLTVL.

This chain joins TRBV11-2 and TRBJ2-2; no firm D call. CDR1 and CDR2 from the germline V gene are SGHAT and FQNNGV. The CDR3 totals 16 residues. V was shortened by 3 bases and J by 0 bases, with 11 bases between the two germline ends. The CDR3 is CASSLHFRTNTGELFF. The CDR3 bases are TGTGCCAGCAGCTTGCATTTCAGGACGAACACCGGGGAGCTGTTTTTT.

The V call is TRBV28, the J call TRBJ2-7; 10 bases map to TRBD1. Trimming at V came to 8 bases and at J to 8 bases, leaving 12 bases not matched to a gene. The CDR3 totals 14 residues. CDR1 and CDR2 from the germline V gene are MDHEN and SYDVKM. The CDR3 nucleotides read TGTGCCAGCCAGGAGGCGGACAGGGGGTTTAAGCAGTACTTC. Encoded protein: CASQEADRGFKQYF.

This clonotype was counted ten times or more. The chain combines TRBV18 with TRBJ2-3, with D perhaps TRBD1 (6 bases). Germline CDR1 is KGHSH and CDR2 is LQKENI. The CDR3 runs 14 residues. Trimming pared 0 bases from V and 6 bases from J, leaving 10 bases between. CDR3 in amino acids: CASSPPGHLDTQYF. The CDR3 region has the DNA TGTGCCAGCTCACCACCGGGACACTTGGATACGCAGTATTTT.

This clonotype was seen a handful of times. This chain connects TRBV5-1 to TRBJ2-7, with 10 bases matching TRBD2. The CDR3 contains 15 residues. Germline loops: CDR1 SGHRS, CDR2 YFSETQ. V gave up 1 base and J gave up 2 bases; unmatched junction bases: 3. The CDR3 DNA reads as TGCGCCAGCAGCTTGCTAGCGGGAGCTCCCTACGAGCAGTACTTC. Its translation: CASSLLAGAPYEQYF.

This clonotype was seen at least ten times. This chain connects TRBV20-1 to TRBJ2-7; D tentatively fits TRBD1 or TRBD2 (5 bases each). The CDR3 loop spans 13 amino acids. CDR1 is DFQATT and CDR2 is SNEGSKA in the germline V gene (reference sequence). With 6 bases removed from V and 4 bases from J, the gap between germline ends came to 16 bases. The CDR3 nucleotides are TGCAGTGCCGCGTTCGGGACGGGTTACGAGCAGTACTTC. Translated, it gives CSAAFGTGYEQYF.

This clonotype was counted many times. The CDR3 region is CSAMIPGQRRNQPQHF. The CDR3 bases are TGCAGTGCCATGATTCCGGGACAGAGGCGCAATCAGCCCCAGCATTTT. The J gene is TRBJ1-5, the V gene TRBV20-1; TRBD1 aligns across 7 bases. The V gene end was trimmed by 6 bases and the J gene end by 2 bases; junction bases not matched to a gene: 13. Germline V gene data show CDR1 as DFQATT and CDR2 as SNEGSKA (reference sequence). CDR3 length equals 16 residues.

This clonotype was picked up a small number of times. The CDR3 coding sequence is TGTGCCAGCAATGACGCTCGGGACGAGCAGTACTTC. It is translated as CASNDARDEQYF. V usage is TRBV28 and J usage is TRBJ2-7; no clear D gene. The CDR3 is 12 residues long. The germline V gene has CDR1 MDHEN and CDR2 SYDVKM. V shed 7 bases and J shed 5 bases, with 12 bases lying between them.

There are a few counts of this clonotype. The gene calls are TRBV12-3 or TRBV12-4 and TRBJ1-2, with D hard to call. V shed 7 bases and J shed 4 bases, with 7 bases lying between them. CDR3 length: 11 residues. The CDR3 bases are TGTGCCAGCAAAGTTCTCTATGGCTACACCTTC. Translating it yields CASKVLYGYTF.

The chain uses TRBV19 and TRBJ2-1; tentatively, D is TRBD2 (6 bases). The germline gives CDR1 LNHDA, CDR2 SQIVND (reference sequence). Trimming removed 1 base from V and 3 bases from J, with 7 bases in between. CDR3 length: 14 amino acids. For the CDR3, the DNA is TGTGCCAGTAGTATAGGGGGGGTCTACAATGAGCAGTTCTTC. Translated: CASSIGGVYNEQFF.

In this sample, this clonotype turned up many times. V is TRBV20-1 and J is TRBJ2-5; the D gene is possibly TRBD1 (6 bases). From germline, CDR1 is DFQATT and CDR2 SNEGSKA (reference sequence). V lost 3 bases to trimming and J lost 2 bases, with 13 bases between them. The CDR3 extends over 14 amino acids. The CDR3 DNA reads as TGCAGTGCTAGCGCGGCGAGGGGGCAAGAGACCCAGTACTTC. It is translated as CSASAARGQETQYF.

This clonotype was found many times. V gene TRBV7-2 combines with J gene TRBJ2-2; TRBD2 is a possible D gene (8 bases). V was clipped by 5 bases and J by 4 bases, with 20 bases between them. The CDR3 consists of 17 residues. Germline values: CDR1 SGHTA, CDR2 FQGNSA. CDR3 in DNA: TGTGCCAGCAGCCCAGGGGGGGCGGGAGGACTCACCGGGGAGCTGTTTTTT. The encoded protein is CASSPGGAGGLTGELFF.

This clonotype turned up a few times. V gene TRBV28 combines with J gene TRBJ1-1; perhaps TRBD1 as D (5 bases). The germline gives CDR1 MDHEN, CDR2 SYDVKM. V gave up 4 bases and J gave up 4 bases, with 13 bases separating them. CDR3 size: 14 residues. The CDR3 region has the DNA TGTGCCAGCAGTTCGCCAGGGTTAGGCACTGAAGCTTTCTTT. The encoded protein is CASSSPGLGTEAFF.

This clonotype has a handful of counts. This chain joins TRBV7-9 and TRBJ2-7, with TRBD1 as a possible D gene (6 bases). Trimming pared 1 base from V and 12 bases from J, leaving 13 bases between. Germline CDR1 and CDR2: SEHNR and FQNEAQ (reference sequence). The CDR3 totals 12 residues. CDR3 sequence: CASSLVSGGTYF. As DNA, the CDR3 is TGTGCCAGCAGCTTAGTGAGTGGGGGCACGTACTTC.

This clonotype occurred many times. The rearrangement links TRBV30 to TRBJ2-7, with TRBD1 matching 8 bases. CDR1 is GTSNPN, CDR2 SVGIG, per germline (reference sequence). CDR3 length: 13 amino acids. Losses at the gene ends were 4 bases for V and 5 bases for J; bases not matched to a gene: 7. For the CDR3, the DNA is TGTGCCTGGAACAGGGGGATTAGGGACGAGCAGTACTTC. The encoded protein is CAWNRGIRDEQYF.

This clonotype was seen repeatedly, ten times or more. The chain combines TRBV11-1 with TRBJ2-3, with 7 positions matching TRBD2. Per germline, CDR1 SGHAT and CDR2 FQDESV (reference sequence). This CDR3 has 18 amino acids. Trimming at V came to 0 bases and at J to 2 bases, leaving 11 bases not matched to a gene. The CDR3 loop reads CASSLASLADPYTDTQYF. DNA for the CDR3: TGTGCCAGCAGCTTAGCCTCCCTAGCGGATCCATACACAGATACGCAGTATTTT.

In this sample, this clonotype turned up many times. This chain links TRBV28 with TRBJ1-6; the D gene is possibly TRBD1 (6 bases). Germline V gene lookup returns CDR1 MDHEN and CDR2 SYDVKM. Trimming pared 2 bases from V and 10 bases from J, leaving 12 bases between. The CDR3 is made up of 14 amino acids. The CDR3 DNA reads TGTGCCAGCAGTTTAATCACAGGGCAATCACCCCTCCACTTT. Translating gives CASSLITGQSPLHF. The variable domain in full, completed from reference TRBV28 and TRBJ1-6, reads DVKVTQSSRYLVKRTGEKVFLECVQDMDHENMFWYRQDPGLGLRLIYFSYDVKMKEKGDIPEGYSVSREKKERFSLILESASTNQTSMYLCASSLITGQSPLHFGNGTRLTVT.

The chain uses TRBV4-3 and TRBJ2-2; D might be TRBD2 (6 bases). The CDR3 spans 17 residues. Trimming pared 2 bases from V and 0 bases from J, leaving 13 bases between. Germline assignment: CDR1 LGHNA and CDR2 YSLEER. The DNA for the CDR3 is TGCGCCAGCAGCCAACGAGGAGGGCTCCCGAACACCGGGGAGCTGTTTTTT. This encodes CASSQRGGLPNTGELFF.

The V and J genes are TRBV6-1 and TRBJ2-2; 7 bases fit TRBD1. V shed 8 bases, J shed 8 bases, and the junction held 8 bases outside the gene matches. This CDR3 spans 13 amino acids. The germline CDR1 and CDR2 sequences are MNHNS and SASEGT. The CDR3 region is CASRDRLSGELFF. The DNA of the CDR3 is TGTGCCAGCCGGGACAGACTATCTGGGGAGCTGTTTTTT.

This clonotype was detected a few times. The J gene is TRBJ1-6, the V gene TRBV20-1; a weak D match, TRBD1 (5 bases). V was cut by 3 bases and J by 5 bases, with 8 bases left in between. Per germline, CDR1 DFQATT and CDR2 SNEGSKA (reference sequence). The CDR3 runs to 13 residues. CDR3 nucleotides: TGCAGTGCTAGGGACATGAATAATTCACCCCTCCACTTT. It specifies CSARDMNNSPLHF.

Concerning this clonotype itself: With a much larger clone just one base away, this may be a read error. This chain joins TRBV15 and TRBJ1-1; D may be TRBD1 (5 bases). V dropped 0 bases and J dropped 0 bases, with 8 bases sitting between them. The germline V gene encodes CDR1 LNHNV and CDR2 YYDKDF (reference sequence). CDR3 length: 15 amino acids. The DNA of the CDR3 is TGTGCCACCAGCAGAGATGGGGGACTGAACACTGAAGCTTTCTTT. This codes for CATSRDGGLNTEAFF.

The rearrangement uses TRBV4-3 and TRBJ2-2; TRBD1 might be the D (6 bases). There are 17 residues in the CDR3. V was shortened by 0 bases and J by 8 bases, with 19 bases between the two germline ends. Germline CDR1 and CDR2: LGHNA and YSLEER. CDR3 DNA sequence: TGCGCCAGCAGCCAAGATTTCCGGGACACGGGTTGGGGGGAGCTGTTTTTT. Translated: CASSQDFRDTGWGELFF.

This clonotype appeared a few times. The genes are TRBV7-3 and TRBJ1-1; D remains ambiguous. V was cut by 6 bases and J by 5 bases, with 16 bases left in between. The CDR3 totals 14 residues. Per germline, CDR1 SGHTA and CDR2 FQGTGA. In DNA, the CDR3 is TGTGCCAGCAGTGAGAACGGCGGGTGGACTGAAGCTTTCTTT. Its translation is CASSENGGWTEAFF.

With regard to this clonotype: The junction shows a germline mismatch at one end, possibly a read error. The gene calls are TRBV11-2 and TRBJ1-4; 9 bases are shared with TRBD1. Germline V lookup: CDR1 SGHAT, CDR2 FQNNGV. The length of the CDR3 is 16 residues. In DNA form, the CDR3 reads TGTGCCAGCAGCTTAGTAGCGGACAGGGGAAATGAAAAACTGTCTTTT. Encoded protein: CASSLVADRGNEKLSF. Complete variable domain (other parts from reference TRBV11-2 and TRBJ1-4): EAGVAQSPRYKIIEKRQSVAFWCNPISGHATLYWYQQILGQGPKLLIQFQNNGVVDDSQLPKDRFSAERLKGVDSTLKIQPAKLEDSAVYLCASSLVADRGNEKLSFGSGTQLSVL.

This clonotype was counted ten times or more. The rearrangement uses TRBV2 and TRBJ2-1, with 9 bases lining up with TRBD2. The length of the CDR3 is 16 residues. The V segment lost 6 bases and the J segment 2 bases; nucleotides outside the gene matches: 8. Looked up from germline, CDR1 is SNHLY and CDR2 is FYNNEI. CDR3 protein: CASSVAGVLPYNEQFF. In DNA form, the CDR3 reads TGTGCCAGCAGCGTAGCGGGAGTTTTGCCCTACAATGAGCAGTTCTTC.